A selection of T cell receptor beta chains follows, all from one sample in a study of brain T cells in children with intractable seizures. The repertoire was sequenced with immunoSEQ multiplex PCR; TCRdb's copy has only in-frame clones and lacks some. The profile shows 300,000 to 400,000 clones, nearly 95% of them singletons. Material: peripheral blood, obtained 5 to 6 months after surgery. These receptors all come from a boy younger than two with tuberous sclerosis and intractable seizures. Both conserved end residues are part of each CDR3. Each record gives: CDR3 DNA, CDR3 protein, V gene, J gene, D gene, clone size. A D gene is named only where the DNA matches it firmly. Size is omitted from some rows. Given values are once, few, many or a class for expanded clones.

CDR3nt: TGCGCCAGCAGCCTCCTTGCCTACACTGAAGCTTTCTTT; CDR3aa: CASSLLAYTEAFF; v_gene: TRBV4-1; j_gene: TRBJ1-1; d_gene: .; abundance: .
CDR3nt: TGCGCCAGCAGCCGTGACAGGACCCAAAACACCGGGGAGCTGTTTTTT; CDR3aa: CASSRDRTQNTGELFF; v_gene: TRBV4-1; j_gene: TRBJ2-2; d_gene: .; abundance: .
CDR3nt: TGTGCCAGCCTAGGACTCTCCGCAGATACGCAGTATTTT; CDR3aa: CASLGLSADTQYF; v_gene: TRBV2; j_gene: TRBJ2-3; d_gene: .; abundance: .
CDR3nt: TGTGCCAGCAGCCAAGATCCGGAGAGGAACACTGAAGCTTTCTTT; CDR3aa: CASSQDPERNTEAFF; v_gene: TRBV14; j_gene: TRBJ1-1; d_gene: .; abundance: .
CDR3nt: TGTGCCAGCAGCTATACGGGACAGTCAAACTATGGCTACACCTTC; CDR3aa: CASSYTGQSNYGYTF; v_gene: TRBV7-3; j_gene: TRBJ1-2; d_gene: TRBD1; abundance: .
CDR3nt: TGTGCCAGCAGTCCAAGGGGACTGGGGAGGGAGCAGTACTTC; CDR3aa: CASSPRGLGREQYF; v_gene: TRBV27; j_gene: TRBJ2-7; d_gene: .; abundance: .
CDR3nt: TGTGCCAGCTCACCACCAGTCTGGGACAGAGTAGCCGGGGAGCTGTTTTTT; CDR3aa: CASSPPVWDRVAGELFF; v_gene: TRBV18; j_gene: TRBJ2-2; d_gene: TRBD1; abundance: .
CDR3nt: TGTGCCAGCAGCCGTAATATTTACGGGGGTCGCTCCTACAATGAGCAGTTCTTC; CDR3aa: CASSRNIYGGRSYNEQFF; v_gene: TRBV11-2; j_gene: TRBJ2-1; d_gene: .; abundance: .
CDR3nt: TGTGCCAGCAGCTTAGTTCCAGGGAACACCGGGGAGCTGTTTTTT; CDR3aa: CASSLVPGNTGELFF; v_gene: TRBV7-9; j_gene: TRBJ2-2; d_gene: .; abundance: few
CDR3nt: TGTGCCACCAGCAGGATGGCAGAGGGAAATTCACCCCTCCACTTT; CDR3aa: CATSRMAEGNSPLHF; v_gene: TRBV15; j_gene: TRBJ1-6; d_gene: .; abundance: .
CDR3nt: TGTGCCAGCAGCCAAGAGGGGGGAGGGGGCACTGAAGCTTTCTTT; CDR3aa: CASSQEGGGGTEAFF; v_gene: TRBV3-1/TRBV3-2; j_gene: TRBJ1-1; d_gene: .; abundance: .
CDR3nt: TGCGCCAGCAAAGGCGGGGAGCTGTTTTTT; CDR3aa: CASKGGELFF; v_gene: TRBV10-2; j_gene: TRBJ2-2; d_gene: .; abundance: .
CDR3nt: TGCAGTGCTAGTGTTGGGGCCGGGCCGGACTATGGCTACACCTTC; CDR3aa: CSASVGAGPDYGYTF; v_gene: TRBV20-1; j_gene: TRBJ1-2; d_gene: .; abundance: .
CDR3nt: TGTGCCAGCAGCCACGCGGCTAGTCCCTGGGATGAGCAGTTCTTC; CDR3aa: CASSHAASPWDEQFF; v_gene: TRBV14; j_gene: TRBJ2-1; d_gene: .; abundance: .
CDR3nt: TGTGCCAGCAGCTTAGTGTCTAGGCAGTTCAATGGCTACACCTTC; CDR3aa: CASSLVSRQFNGYTF; v_gene: TRBV7-9; j_gene: TRBJ1-2; d_gene: .; abundance: .